This T cell receptor (beta chain) was retrieved from a study of shared clonotypes between healthy human individuals. The material for each subset, its genomic DNA, was split evenly across several immunoSEQ plates. Clones were read by immunoSEQ multiplex PCR, and TCRdb kept only the in-frame ones, dropping some. The sample lists 2,100,000 or so clones, roughly 95% occurring once. V lost 3 bases and J lost 5, with 11 bases in between. Germline values: CDR1 SNHLY, CDR2 FYNNEI. CDR3 length: 14 residues. The J gene is TRBJ1-5, the V gene TRBV2; D possibly corresponds to TRBD1 (5 bases). The specimen sequenced was naive CD4+ T cells sorted from blood. Subset of the sample: CD45RA+ positively selected. The sequence was collected from a man aged 18 to 29 in good health. For the CDR3, the DNA is TGTGCCAGCAGTGACTCGGCAGGGTATCAGCCCCAGCATTTT. Its protein product is CASSDSAGYQPQHF. The whole variable domain, remainder taken from reference TRBV2 and TRBJ1-5, is EPEVTQTPSHQVTQMGQEVILRCVPISNHLYFYWYRQILGQKVEFLVSFYNNEISEKSEIFDDQFSVERPDGSNFTLKIRSTKLEDSAMYFCASSDSAGYQPQHFGDGTRLSIL.